This T cell receptor (beta chain) was profiled in a study of blood T cell repertoires in COVID-19. Background on the study: T cells, B-cell-depleted T cells, or PBMCs supplied cDNA or gDNA.

Original methodology: Amplifying reference gene primers gave estimates of nucleated cell counts. Libraries were prepared by immunoSEQ multiplex PCR; TCRdb keeps only in-frame clonotypes and omits some of them. That table supplies the V and J calls and clone size; D and trimming were determined from the DNA. The data hold some 250,000 clones, with about 90% observed a single time. To note about this clone: Compared with germline, one end of the junction differs, possibly owing to a read error. This specimen includes other DNA sequences encoding the same CDR3.

Germline loops: CDR1 SGHVS, CDR2 FQNEAQ. This CDR3 spans 15 amino acids. Living in under 30 US areas, the participants were between 18 and 89 years of age. Cohort allocation depended upon clinical history that participants reported. The chain couples TRBV7-8 to TRBJ1-6; possible D gene TRBD1, 5 bases. This TCR was recovered from a woman in her twenties or thirties with acute COVID-19. Sequenced material: PBMCs or T cells enriched from blood (not recorded which). Here the CDR3 reads CASSLYDSPNSPLHF. Written as DNA, the CDR3 is TGTGCCAGCAGCTTATACGACAGTCCCAATTCACCTCTCCACTTT.